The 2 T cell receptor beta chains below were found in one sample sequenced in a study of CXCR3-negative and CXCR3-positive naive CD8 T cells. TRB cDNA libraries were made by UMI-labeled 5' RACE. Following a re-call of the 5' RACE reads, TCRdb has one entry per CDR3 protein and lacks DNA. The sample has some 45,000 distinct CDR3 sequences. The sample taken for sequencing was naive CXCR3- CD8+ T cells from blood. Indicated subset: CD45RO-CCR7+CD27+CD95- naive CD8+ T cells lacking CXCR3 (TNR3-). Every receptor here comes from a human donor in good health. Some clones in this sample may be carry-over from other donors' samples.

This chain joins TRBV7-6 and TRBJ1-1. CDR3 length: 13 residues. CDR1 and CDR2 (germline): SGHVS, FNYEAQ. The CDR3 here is CASSQLFNTEAFF.

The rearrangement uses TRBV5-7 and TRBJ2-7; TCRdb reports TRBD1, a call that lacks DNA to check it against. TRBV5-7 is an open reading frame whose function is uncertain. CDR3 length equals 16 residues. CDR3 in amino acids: CASSLCLGARGYEQYF.